Each of the 3 T cell receptor beta chains below was sequenced from the same sample in a study of blood T cell repertoires in COVID-19. Assay used: immunoSEQ multiplex PCR; TCRdb lists only in-frame clones, some missing. The table has about 370,000 clones, around 89% seen once. Sequenced material: PBMCs or T cells enriched from blood (not recorded which). The receptors originated from a man aged 18 to 30 who had recovered from COVID-19.

This chain joins TRBV6-1 and TRBJ1-5, with 9 bases identical to TRBD1. Per the germline V gene, CDR1 is MNHNS and CDR2 is SASEGT. CDR3 length: 19 amino acids. The J segment lost 0 bases and the V segment lost 1 base, leaving 10 bases of the junction unmatched. The DNA of the CDR3 is TGTGCCAGCAGTGAAGTGGGTAGGGACAGGGATCATAGCAATCAGCCCCAGCATTTT. Translating gives CASSEVGRDRDHSNQPQHF.

The rearrangement links TRBV6-5 to TRBJ1-2; 9 bases are shared with TRBD1. CDR1 and CDR2 (germline): MNHEY, SVGAGI. V lost 0 bases to trimming and J lost 3 bases; unmatched junction nucleotides: 5. The CDR3 spans 16 residues. The DNA for the CDR3 is TGTGCCAGCAGTTACTCGGGGACAGGGTTAGACTATGGCTACACCTTC. It encodes CASSYSGTGLDYGYTF.

The chain is built from TRBV28 and TRBJ2-7; perhaps TRBD2 as D (6 bases). The germline V gene encodes CDR1 MDHEN and CDR2 SYDVKM. Trimming cost V 4 bases and J 3 bases, with 13 bases left between them. The CDR3 consists of 14 residues. The CDR3, as DNA: TGTGCCAGCAGTTCCCCAGGGAGGAACTACGAGCAGTACTTC. This codes for CASSSPGRNYEQYF.